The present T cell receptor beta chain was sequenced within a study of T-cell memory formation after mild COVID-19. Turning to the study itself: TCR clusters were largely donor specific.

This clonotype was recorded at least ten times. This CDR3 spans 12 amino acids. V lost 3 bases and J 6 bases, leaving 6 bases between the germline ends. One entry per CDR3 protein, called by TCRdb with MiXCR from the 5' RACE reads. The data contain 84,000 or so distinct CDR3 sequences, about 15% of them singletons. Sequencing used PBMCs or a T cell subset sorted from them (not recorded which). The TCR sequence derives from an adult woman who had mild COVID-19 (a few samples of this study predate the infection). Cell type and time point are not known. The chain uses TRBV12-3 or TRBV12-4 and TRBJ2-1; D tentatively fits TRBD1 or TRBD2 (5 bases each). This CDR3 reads CASSLGTNEQFF. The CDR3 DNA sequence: TGTGCCAGCAGTTTGGGGACCAATGAGCAGTTCTTC.